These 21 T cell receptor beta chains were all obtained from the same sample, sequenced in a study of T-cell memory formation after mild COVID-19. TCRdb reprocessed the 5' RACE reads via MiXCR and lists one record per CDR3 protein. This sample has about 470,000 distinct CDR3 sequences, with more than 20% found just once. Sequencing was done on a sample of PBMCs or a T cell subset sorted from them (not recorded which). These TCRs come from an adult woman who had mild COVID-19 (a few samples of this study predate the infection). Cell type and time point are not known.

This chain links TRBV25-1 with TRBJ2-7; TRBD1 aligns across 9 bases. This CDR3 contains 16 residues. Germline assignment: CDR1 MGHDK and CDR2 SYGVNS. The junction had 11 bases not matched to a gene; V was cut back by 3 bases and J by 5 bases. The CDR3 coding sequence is TGTGCCAGCAGTGAGAAGATGGGACAGGGTCCCCACGAGCAGTACTTC. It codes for CASSEKMGQGPHEQYF.

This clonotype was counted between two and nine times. The CDR3 protein is CASSKGPVSYNEQFF. DNA for the CDR3: TGTGCCAGCAGCAAAGGCCCTGTCTCCTACAATGAGCAGTTCTTC. This chain connects TRBV7-2 to TRBJ2-1, with D hard to call. Per germline, CDR1 SGHTA and CDR2 FQGNSA. Trimming took 5 bases from V and 0 from J, leaving 11 bases between them. This CDR3 has 15 residues.

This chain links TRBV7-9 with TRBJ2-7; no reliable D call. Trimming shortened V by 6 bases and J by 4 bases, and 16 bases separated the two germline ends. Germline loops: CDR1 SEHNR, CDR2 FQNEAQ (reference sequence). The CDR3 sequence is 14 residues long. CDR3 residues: CASSGMVSWYEQYF. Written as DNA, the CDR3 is TGTGCCAGCAGTGGTATGGTTTCATGGTACGAGCAGTACTTC.

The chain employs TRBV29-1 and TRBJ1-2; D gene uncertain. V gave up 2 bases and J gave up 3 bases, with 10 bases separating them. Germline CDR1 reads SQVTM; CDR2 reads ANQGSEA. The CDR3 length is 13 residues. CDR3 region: CSVEWERHYGYTF. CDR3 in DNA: TGCAGCGTTGAATGGGAACGGCACTATGGCTACACCTTC. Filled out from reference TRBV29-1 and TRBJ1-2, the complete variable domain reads SAVISQKPSRDICQRGTSLTIQCQVDSQVTMMFWYRQQPGQSLTLIATANQGSEATYESGFVIDKFPISRPNLTFSTLTVSNMSPEDSSIYLCSVEWERHYGYTFGSGTRLTVV.

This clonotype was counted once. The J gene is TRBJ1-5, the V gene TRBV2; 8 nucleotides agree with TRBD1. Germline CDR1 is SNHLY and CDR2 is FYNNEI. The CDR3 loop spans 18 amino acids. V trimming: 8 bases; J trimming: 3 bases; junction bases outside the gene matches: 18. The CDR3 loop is CASAKGAGGPFLNQPQHF. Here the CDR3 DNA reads TGTGCCAGCGCCAAGGGGGCAGGGGGCCCCTTCCTCAATCAGCCCCAGCATTTT.

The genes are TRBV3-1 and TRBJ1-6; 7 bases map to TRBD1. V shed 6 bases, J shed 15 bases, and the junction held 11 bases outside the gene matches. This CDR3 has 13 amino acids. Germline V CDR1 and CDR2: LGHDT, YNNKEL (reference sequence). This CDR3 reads CASRSSTGKDLHF. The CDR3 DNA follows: TGTGCCAGCAGATCTTCGACAGGGAAGGACCTCCACTTT.

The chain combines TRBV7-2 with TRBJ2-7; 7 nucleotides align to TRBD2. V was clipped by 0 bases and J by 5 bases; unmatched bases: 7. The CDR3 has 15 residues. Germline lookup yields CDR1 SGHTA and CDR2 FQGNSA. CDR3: CASSLAGRAVHEQYF. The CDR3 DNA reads TGTGCCAGCAGCTTAGCGGGGAGGGCCGTCCACGAGCAGTACTTC.

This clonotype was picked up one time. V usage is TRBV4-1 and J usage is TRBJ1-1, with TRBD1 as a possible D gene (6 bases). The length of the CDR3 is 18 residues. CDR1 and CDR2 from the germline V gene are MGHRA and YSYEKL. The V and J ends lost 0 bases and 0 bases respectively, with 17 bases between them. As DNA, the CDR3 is TGCGCCAGCAGCCAAGAAGGACGTCAGGGGATCATGAACACTGAAGCTTTCTTT. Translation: CASSQEGRQGIMNTEAFF.

CDR3 region: CASSPPTGVRDTQYF. The CDR3 nucleotides read TGTGCCAGCTCACCACCAACAGGGGTTCGGGATACGCAGTATTTT. The chain recombines TRBV18 with TRBJ2-3; 7 nucleotides line up with TRBD1. J was trimmed by 6 bases and V by 0 bases; bases with no gene match: 6. Germline V CDR1 and CDR2: KGHSH, LQKENI. The CDR3 sequence is 15 residues long.

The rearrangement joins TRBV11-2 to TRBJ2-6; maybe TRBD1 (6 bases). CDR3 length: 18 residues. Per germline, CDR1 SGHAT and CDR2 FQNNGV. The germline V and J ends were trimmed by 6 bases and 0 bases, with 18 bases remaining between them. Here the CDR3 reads CASRCTGCGDSGANVLTF. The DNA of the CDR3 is TGTGCCAGCAGGTGTACAGGGTGTGGCGACTCTGGGGCCAACGTCCTGACTTTC. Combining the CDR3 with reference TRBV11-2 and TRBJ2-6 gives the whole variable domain EAGVAQSPRYKIIEKRQSVAFWCNPISGHATLYWYQQILGQGPKLLIQFQNNGVVDDSQLPKDRFSAERLKGVDSTLKIQPAKLEDSAVYLCASRCTGCGDSGANVLTFGAGSRLTVL.

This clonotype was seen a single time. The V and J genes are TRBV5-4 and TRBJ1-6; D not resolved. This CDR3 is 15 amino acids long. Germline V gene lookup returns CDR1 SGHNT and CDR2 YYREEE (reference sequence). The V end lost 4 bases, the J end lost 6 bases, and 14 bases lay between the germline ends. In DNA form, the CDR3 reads TGTGCCAGCAGCCCGCCGTTGGGGAGTAATTCACCCCTCCACTTT. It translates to CASSPPLGSNSPLHF.

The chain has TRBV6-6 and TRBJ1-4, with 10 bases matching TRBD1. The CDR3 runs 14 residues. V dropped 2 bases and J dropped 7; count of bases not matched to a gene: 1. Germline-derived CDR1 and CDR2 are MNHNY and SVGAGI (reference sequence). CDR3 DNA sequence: TGTGCCAGCAGTTACGACAGGGGGCGTGAAAAACTGTTTTTT. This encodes CASSYDRGREKLFF.

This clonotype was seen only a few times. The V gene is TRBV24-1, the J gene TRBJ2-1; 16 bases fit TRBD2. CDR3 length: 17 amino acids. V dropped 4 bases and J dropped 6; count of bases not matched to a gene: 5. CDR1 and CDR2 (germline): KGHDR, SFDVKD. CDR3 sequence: CATSEGTSGRAGNEQFF. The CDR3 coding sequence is TGTGCCACCAGTGAAGGGACTAGCGGGAGGGCTGGCAATGAGCAGTTCTTC.

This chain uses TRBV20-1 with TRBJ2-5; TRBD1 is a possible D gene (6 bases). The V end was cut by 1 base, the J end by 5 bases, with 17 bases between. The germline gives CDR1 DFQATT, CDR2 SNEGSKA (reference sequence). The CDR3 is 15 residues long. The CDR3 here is CSARGGRGSTETQYF. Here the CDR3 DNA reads TGCAGTGCTAGAGGGGGCAGGGGTAGCACGGAGACCCAGTACTTC.

CDR3 sequence (DNA): TGTGCCAGCAGCCAGGGCGGGGAGGGCGAGACCCAGTACTTC. This translates into CASSQGGEGETQYF. The rearrangement links TRBV14 to TRBJ2-5; 7 bases are shared with TRBD2. CDR1 is SGHDN, CDR2 FVKESK, per germline. V lost 3 bases and J lost 5; bases outside the gene matches: 6. This CDR3 has 14 residues.

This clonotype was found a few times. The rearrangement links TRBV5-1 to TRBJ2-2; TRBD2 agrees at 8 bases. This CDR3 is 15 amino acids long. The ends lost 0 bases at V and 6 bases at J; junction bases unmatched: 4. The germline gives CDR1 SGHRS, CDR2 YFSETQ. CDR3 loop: CASSLGAGVAGELFF. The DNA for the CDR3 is TGCGCCAGCAGCTTGGGAGCGGGAGTGGCCGGGGAGCTGTTTTTT.

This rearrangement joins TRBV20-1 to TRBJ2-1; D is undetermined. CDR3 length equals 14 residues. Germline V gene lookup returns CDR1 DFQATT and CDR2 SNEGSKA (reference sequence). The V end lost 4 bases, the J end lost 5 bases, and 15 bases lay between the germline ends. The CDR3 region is CSAILSPPHNEQFF. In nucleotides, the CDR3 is TGCAGTGCTATTCTCTCCCCCCCACACAATGAGCAGTTCTTC.

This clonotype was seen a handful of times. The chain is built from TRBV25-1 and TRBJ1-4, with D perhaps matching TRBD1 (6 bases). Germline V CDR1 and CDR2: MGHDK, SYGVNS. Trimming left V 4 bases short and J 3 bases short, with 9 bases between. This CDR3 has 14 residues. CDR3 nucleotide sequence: TGTGCCAGCAGTGTGGGGGGCTCTAATGAAAAACTGTTTTTT. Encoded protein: CASSVGGSNEKLFF.

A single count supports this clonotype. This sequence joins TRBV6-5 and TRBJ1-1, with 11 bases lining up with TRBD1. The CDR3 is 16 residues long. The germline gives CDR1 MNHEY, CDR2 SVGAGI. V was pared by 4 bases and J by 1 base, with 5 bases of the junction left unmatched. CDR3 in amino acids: CASSWTGGLGNTEAFF. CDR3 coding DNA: TGTGCCAGCAGTTGGACAGGGGGCTTGGGGAACACTGAAGCTTTCTTT.

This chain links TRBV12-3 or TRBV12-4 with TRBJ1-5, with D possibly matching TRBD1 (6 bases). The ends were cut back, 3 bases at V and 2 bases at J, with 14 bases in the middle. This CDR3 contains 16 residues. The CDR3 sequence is CASSFNRAGGNQPQHF. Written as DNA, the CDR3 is TGTGCCAGCAGTTTTAACAGGGCAGGGGGCAATCAGCCCCAGCATTTT.

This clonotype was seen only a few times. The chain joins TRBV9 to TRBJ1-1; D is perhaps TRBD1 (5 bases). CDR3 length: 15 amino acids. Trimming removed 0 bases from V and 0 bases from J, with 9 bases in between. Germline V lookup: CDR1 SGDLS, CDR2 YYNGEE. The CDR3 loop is CASSVATELNTEAFF. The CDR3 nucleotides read TGTGCCAGCAGCGTAGCGACAGAACTGAACACTGAAGCTTTCTTT.